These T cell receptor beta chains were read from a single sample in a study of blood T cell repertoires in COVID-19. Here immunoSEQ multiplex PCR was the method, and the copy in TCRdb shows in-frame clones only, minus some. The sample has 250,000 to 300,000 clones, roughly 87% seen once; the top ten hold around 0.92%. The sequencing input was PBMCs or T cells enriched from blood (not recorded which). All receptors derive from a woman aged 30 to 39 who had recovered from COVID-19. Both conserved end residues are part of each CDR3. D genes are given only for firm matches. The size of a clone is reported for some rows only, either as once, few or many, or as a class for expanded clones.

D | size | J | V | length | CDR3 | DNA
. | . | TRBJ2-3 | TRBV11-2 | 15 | CASSPGVFPTDTQYF | TGTGCCAGCAGCCCGGGGGTTTTTCCCACAGATACGCAGTATTTT
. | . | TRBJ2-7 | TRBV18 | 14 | CASSPRSFTDEQYF | TGTGCCAGCTCACCGCGGTCTTTTACCGACGAGCAGTACTTC
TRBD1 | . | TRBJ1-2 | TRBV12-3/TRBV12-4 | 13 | CASSLAGTVGYTF | TGTGCCAGCAGTTTAGCGGGGACAGTCGGCTACACCTTC
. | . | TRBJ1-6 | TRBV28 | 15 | CASSFGTQGNSPLHF | TGTGCCAGCAGTTTCGGTACACAGGGAAATTCACCCCTCCACTTT
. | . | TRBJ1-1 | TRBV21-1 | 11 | CAASGQLEAFF | TGTGCAGCGTCGGGACAACTTGAAGCTTTCTTT
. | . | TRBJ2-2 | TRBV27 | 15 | CASNSSPVETGELFF | TGTGCCAGCAACTCTAGCCCCGTAGAGACCGGGGAGCTGTTTTTT
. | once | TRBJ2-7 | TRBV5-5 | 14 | CASSLERGRYEQYF | TGTGCCAGCAGCTTGGAGCGCGGGCGCTACGAGCAGTACTTC
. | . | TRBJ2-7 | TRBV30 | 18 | CAWSVLHSLGTSSYEQYF | TGTGCCTGGAGTGTACTACACTCACTAGGAACTAGCTCCTACGAGCAGTACTTC
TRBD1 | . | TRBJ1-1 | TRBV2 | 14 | CAAHRDRANTEAFF | TGTGCCGCTCACCGGGACAGGGCGAACACTGAAGCTTTCTTT
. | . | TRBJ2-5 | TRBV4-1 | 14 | CASSPRELEKTQYF | TGCGCCAGCAGCCCTCGGGAGCTTGAGAAGACCCAGTACTTC
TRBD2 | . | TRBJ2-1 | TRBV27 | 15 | CASSPRSSGSNEQFF | TGTGCCAGCAGCCCCCGGAGTAGCGGGAGCAATGAGCAGTTCTTC
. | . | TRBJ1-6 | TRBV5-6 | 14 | CASRFYRSNSPLHF | TGTGCCAGCAGGTTTTACAGGTCGAATTCACCCCTCCACTTT
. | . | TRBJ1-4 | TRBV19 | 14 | CASSIADDEGKLFF | TGTGCCAGTAGTATAGCGGACGATGAGGGAAAACTGTTTTTT
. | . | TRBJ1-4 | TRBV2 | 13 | CASRRVLREKLFF | TGTGCCAGCAGGAGGGTTCTTAGGGAAAAACTGTTTTTT
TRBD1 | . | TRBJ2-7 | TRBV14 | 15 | CASSYGTGSSYEQYF | TGTGCCAGCAGCTACGGGACAGGTAGCTCCTACGAGCAGTACTTC
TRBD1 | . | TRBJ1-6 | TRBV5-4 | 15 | CASSWDRGSGSPLHF | TGTGCCAGCAGCTGGGACAGGGGATCGGGTTCACCCCTCCACTTT
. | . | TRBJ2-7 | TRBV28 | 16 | CASRSGFIPASYEQYF | TGTGCCAGCAGATCGGGGTTTATTCCCGCCTCCTACGAGCAGTACTTC
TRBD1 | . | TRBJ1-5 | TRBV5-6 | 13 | CASSLGQGQPQHF | TGTGCCAGCAGCCTAGGACAGGGCCAGCCCCAGCATTTT